The entry below describes one T cell receptor (beta chain). Its antigen is unidentified. With more than nine days of culture completed, CD4+ T cells were isolated. Repertoires were generated with immunoSEQ multiplex PCR, while TCRdb's copy carries only in-frame clones and drops some. The repertoire holds around 56,000 clones, with over 60% as singletons. This entry belongs to a study of vaccination effects on CD4 cells after COVID-19. V gave up 0 bases and J gave up 4 bases, with 1 base separating them. The length of the CDR3 is 13 residues. Looked up from germline, CDR1 is MNHNY and CDR2 is SVGAGI (reference sequence).

The specimen was CD4+ T cells from PBMCs cultured without peptide, collected before COVID-19 vaccination. This chain joins TRBV6-6 and TRBJ1-6; D gene ambiguous. The receptor was isolated from a human donor who received a COVID-19 vaccine. This CDR3 is CASSYSYNSPLHF. As DNA, the CDR3 is TGTGCCAGCAGTTACTCTTATAATTCACCCCTCCACTTT.